This T cell receptor beta chain comes out of a study of early T cells in non-severe SARS-CoV-2 infection listed by TCRdb under 2021. Describing the broader study: TCR sequencing used bulk RNA from unsorted whole blood, so alpha and beta chains could not be paired.

This was a case-control study nested in a cohort of healthcare workers in London, UK, who had nasopharyngeal swab PCR tests and blood samples taken every week. Between 23 and 31 March 2020, the week of the UK lockdown, healthcare workers were enrolled and then followed up weekly for as long as 16 weeks. Libraries came from 5' RACE. Sequencing used a NextSeq 500. Unique molecular identifiers were attached to individual cDNA molecules in the TCR library protocol so that sequencing error and PCR bias could be corrected. Both TCR alpha and beta chains were sequenced, and tight co-correlation was observed between alpha and beta sequence abundances in each sample. In the paper's pipeline: Decombinator V4 was used to annotate TCR sequences for V gene, J gene and CDR3. TCRs were defined as expanded if a significant change between any two time points was detected under a Poisson model with p below 0.0001. TCR abundances were normalised to the total number of TCRs sequenced in each sample and reported as counts per million. MAIT TCRs were defined by TRAV1-2 paired with TRAJ12, TRAJ20 or TRAJ33, and iNKT TCRs by TRAV10 paired with TRAJ18. VDJdb, accessed 1 November 2021, was searched for CMV, EBV and SARS-CoV-2 annotated TCRs, with TCRs annotated for multiple antigens excluded. In TCRdb, the public reads were trimmed at Q25 with fastp and aligned with MiXCR, with productive beta chains retained. Entries that share a CDR3 protein sequence are merged under the most common genes and DNA. The authors' filters were not applied to this entry. This sample has 80,000 to 100,000 distinct CDR3 sequences in its table, and 14% of those were observed once. The ten largest clones add up to roughly 6.5% of the sample.

For CDR1 and CDR2, the germline V gene lists MNHNS and SASEGT. Relative to germline, V is missing 5 bases and J is missing 3 bases, with 19 bases of the junction outside any gene match. From its cysteine to its phenylalanine, the CDR3 spans 19 amino acids. Only the CDR3 DNA stays, 57 bases, in frame from base 1. Overall study results and their limits: VDJdb matching was skewed toward anti-spike CD8 responses and likely underestimated virus-specific expansions, missing private and CD4 specificities.

This clonotype was recorded many times. What antigen it recognizes has not been identified. Per-nucleotide qualities are absent, and no much larger clonotype sits a single base away. Sequencing used whole blood. The V and J segments used are TRBV6-1 and TRBJ2-3; 8 bases in between match TRBD2. The clonotype was recovered from an adult who was a healthcare worker with PCR-confirmed SARS-CoV-2 infection or an uninfected control (not recorded which). The CDR3 region reads CASSLSRRGATFGTDTQYF. The DNA reads as follows: TGTGCCAGCAGTTTGTCTAGGCGGGGGGCCACCTTCGGAACAGATACGCAGTATTTT.